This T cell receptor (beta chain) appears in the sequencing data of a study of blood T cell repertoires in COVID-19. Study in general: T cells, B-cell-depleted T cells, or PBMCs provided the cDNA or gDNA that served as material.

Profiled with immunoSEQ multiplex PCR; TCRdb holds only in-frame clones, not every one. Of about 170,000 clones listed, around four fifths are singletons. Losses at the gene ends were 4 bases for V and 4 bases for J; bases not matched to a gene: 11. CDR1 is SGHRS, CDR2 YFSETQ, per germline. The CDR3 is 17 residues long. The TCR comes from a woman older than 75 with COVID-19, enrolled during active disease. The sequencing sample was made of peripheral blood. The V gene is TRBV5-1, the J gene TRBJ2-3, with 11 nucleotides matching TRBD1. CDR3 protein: CASSQSRTGGSADTQYF. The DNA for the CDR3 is TGCGCCAGCAGCCAATCCCGGACAGGGGGCAGCGCAGATACGCAGTATTTT.